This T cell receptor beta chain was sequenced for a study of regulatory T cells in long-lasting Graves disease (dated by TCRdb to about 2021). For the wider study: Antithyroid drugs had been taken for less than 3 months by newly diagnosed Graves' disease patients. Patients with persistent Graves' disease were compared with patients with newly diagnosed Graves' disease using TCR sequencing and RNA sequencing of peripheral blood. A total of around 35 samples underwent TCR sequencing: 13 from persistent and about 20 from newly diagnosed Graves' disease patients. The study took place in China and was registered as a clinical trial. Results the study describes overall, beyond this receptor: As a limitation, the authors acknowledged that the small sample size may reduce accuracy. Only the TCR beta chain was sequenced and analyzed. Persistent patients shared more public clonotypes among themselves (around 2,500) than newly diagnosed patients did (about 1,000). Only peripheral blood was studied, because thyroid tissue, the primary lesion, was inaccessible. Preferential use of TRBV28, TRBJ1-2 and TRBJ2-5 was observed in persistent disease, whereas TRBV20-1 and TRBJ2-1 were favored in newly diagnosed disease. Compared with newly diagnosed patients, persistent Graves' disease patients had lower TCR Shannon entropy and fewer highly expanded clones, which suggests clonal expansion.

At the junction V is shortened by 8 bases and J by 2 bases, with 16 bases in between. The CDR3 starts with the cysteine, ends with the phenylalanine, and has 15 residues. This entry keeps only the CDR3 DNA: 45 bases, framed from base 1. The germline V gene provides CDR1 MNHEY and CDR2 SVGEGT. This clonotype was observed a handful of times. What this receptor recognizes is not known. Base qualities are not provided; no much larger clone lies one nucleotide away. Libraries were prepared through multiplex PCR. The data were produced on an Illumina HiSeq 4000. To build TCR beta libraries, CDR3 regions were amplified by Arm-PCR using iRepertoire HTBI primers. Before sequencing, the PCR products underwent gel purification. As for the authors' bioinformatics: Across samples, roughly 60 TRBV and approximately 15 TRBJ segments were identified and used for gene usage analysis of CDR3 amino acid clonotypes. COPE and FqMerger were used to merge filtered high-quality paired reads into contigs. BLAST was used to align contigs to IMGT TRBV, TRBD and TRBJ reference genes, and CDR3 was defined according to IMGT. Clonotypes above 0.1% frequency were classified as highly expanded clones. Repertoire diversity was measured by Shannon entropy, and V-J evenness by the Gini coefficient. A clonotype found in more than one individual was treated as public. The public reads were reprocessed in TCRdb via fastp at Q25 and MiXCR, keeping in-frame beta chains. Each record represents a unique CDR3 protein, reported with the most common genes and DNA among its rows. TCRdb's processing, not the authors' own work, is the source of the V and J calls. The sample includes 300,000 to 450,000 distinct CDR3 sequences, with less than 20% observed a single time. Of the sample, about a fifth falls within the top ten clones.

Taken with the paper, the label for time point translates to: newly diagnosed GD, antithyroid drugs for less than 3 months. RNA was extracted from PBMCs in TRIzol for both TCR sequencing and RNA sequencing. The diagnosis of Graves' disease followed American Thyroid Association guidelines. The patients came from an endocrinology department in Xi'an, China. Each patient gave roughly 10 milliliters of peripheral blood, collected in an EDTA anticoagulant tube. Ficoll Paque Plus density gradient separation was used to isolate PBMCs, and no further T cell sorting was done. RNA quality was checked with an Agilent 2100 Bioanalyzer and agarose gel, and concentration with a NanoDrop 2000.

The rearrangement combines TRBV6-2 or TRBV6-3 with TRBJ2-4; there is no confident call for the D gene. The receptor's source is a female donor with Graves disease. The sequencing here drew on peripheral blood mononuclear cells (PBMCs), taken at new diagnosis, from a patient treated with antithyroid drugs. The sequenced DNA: TGTGCCAGCGGTGATAAGGGTAAAACCAAAAACATTCAGTACTTC. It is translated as CASGDKGKTKNIQYF.